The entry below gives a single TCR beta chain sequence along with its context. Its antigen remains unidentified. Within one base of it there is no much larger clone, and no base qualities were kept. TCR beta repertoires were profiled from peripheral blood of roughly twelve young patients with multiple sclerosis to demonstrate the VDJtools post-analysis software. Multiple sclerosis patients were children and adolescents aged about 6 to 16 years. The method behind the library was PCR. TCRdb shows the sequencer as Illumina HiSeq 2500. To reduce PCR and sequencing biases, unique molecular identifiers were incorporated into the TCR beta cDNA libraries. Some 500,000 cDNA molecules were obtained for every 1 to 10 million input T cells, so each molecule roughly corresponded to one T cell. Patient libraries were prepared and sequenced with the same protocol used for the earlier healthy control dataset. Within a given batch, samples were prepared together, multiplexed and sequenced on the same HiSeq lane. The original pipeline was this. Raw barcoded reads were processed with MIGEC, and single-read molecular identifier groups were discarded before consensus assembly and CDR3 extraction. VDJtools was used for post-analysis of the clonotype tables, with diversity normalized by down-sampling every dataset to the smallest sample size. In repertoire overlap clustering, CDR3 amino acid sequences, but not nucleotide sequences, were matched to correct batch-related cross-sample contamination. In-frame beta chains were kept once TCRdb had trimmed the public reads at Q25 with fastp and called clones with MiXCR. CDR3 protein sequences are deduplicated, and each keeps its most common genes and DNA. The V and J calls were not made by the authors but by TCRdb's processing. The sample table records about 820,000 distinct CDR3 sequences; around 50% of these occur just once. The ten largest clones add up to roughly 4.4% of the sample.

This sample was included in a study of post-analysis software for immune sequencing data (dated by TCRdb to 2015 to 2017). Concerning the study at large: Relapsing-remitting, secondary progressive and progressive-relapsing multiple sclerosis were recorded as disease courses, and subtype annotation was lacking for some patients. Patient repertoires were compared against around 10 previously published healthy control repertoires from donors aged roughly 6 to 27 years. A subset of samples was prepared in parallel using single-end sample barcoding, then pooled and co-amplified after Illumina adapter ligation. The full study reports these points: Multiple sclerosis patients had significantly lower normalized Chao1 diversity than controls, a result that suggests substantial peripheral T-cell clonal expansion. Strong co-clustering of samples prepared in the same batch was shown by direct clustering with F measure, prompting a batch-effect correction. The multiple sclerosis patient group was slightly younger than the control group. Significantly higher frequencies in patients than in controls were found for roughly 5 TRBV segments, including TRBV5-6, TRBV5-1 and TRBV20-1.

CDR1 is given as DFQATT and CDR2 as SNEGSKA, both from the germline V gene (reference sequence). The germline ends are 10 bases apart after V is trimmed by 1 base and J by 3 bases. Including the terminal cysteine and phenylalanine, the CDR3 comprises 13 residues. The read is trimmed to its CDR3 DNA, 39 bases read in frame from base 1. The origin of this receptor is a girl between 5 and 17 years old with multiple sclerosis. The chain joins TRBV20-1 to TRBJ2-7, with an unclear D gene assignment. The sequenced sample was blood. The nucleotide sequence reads TGCAGTGCTAGAGGGTCGGTGGGCTACGAGCAGTACTTC. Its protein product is CSARGSVGYEQYF.